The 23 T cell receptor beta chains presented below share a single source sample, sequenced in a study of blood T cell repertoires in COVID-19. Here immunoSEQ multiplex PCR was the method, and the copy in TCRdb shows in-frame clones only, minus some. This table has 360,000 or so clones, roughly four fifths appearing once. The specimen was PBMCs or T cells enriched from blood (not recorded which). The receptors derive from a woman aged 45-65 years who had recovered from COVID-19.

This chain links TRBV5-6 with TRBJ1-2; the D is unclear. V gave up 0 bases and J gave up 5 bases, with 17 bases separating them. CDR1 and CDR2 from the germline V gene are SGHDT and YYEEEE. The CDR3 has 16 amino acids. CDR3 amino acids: CASSLAKSQMVYGYTF. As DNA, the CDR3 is TGTGCCAGCAGCTTGGCAAAGTCACAGATGGTGTATGGCTACACCTTC.

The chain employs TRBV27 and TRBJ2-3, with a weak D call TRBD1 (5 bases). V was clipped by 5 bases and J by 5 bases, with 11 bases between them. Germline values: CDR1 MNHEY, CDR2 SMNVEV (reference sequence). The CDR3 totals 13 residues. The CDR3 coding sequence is TGTGCCAGCAGTATCCAGGGTTTAGATACGCAGTATTTT. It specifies CASSIQGLDTQYF.

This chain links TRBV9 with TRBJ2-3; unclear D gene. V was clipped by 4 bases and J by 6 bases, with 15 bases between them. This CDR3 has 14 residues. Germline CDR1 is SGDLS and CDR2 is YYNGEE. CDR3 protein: CASSTTTSRDTQYF. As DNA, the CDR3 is TGTGCCAGCAGCACAACAACAAGCAGGGATACGCAGTATTTT.

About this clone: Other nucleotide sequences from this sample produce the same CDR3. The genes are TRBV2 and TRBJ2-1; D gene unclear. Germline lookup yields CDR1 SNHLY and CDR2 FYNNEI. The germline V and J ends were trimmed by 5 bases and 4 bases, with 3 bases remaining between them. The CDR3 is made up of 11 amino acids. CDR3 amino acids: CASSTYNEQFF. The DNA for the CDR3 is TGTGCCAGCAGTACTTACAATGAGCAGTTCTTC.

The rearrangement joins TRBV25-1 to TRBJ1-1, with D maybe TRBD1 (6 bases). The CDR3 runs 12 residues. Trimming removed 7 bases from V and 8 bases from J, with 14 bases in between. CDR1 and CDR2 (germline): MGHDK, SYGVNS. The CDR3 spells CASNSAGTEAFF. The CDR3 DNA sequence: TGTGCCAGCAACTCCGCCGGGACAGAAGCTTTCTTT. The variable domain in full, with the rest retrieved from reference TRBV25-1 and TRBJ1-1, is EADIYQTPRYLVIGTGKKITLECSQTMGHDKMYWYQQDPGMELHLIHYSYGVNSTEKGDLSSESTVSRIRTEHFPLTLESARPSHTSQYLCASNSAGTEAFFGQGTRLTVV.

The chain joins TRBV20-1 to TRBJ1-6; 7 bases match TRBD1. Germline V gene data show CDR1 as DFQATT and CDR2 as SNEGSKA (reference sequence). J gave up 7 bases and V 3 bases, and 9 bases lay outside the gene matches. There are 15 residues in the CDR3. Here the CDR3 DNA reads TGCAGTGCTAGTGATTCGGGACAGTTAAATTCACCCCTCCACTTT. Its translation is CSASDSGQLNSPLHF.

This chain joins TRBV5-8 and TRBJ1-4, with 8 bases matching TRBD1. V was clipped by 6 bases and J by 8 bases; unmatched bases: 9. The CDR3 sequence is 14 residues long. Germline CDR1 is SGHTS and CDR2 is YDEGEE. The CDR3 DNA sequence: TGTGCCAGCACCAGGACAGGGAGTGACGAAAAACTGTTTTTT. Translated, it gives CASTRTGSDEKLFF.

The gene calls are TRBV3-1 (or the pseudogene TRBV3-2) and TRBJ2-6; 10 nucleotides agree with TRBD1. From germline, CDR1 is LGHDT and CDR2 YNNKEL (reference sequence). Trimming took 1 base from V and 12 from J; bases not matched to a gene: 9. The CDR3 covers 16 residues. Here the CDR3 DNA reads TGTGCCAGCAGCCAAGTCGGGACAGGGGTTTCTGGCGTCCTGACTTTC. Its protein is CASSQVGTGVSGVLTF.

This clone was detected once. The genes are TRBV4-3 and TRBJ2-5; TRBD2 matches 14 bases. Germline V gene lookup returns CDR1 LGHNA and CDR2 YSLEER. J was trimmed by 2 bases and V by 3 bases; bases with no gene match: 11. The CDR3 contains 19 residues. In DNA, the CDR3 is TGCGCCAGCAGCCATTTAGTGGGGACTAGCGGGAGTGATCAAGAGACCCAGTACTTC. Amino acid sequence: CASSHLVGTSGSDQETQYF.

For the CDR3, the DNA is TGTGCCAGCAGCCCGGACAGATACAATGAGCAGTTCTTC. It is translated as CASSPDRYNEQFF. V and J are TRBV2 and TRBJ2-1, with D tentatively TRBD1 (6 bases). The length of the CDR3 is 13 residues. With 6 bases removed from V and 4 bases from J, the gap between germline ends came to 10 bases. Germline V lookup: CDR1 SNHLY, CDR2 FYNNEI.

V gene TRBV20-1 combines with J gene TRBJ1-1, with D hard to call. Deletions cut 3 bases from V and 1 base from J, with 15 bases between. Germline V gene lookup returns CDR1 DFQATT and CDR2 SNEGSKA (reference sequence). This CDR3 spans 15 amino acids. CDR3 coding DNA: TGCAGTGCTAGTAGCACAAGCTGGGCGAACACTGAAGCTTTCTTT. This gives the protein CSASSTSWANTEAFF.

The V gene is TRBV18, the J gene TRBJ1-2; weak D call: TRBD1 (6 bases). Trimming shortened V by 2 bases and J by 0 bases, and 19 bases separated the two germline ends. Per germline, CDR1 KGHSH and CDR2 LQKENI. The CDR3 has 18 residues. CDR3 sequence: CASSPNRAGRRANYGYTF. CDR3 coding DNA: TGTGCCAGCTCACCAAACAGGGCAGGTCGGCGGGCTAACTATGGCTACACCTTC.

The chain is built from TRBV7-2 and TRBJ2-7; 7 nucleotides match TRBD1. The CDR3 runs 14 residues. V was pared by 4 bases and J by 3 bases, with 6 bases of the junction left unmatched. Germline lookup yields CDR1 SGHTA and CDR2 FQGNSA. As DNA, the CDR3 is TGTGCCAGCAGCTCCGGGACAGCGTTCTACGAGCAGTACTTC. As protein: CASSSGTAFYEQYF.

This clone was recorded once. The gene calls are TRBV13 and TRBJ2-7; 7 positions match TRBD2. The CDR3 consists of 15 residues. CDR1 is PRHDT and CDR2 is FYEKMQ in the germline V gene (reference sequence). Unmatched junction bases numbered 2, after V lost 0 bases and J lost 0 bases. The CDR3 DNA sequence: TGTGCCAGCAGCTTAGGCGGGGGGAGCTCCTACGAGCAGTACTTC. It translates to CASSLGGGSSYEQYF. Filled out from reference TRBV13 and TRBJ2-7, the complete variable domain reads AAGVIQSPRHLIKEKRETATLKCYPIPRHDTVYWYQQGPGQDPQFLISFYEKMQSDKGSIPDRFSAQQFSDYHSELNMSSLELGDSALYFCASSLGGGSSYEQYFGPGTRLTVT.

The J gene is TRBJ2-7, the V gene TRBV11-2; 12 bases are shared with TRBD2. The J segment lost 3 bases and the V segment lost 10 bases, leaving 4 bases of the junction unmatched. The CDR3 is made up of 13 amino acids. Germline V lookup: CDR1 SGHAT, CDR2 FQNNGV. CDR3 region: CATRLAGDYEQYF. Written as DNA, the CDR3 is TGTGCCACCCGACTAGCGGGAGACTACGAGCAGTACTTC.

The CDR3 spells CASHMAGANTEAFF. The CDR3 coding sequence is TGTGCCAGCCACATGGCAGGGGCCAACACTGAAGCTTTCTTT. This rearrangement joins TRBV2 to TRBJ1-1, with a weak D call TRBD1 (6 bases). V gave up 8 bases and J gave up 2 bases, with 15 bases separating them. This CDR3 is built from 14 residues. Germline-derived CDR1 and CDR2 are SNHLY and FYNNEI.

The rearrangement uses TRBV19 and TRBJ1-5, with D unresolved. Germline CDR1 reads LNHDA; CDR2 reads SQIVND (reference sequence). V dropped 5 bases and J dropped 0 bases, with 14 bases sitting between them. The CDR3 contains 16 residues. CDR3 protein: CASSGWAGNSNQPQHF. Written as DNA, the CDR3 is TGTGCCAGTAGTGGTTGGGCGGGGAATAGCAATCAGCCCCAGCATTTT.

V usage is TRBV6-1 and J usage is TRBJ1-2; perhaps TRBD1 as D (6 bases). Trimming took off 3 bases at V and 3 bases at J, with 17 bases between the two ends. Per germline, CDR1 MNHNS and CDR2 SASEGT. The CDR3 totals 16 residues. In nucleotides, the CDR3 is TGTGCCAGCAGTGATACCCTAGGGCAGGGGTACTATGGCTACACCTTC. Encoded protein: CASSDTLGQGYYGYTF.

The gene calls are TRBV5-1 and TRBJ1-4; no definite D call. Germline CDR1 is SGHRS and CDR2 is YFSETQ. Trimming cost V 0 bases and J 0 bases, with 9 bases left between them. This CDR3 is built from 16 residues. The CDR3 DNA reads TGCGCCAGCAGCTTGGGCAGTGGAGCAACTAATGAAAAACTGTTTTTT. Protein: CASSLGSGATNEKLFF.

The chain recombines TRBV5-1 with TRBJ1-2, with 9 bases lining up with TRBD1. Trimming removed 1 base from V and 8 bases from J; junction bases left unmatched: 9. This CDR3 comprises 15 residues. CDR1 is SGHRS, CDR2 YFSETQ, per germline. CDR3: CASSLWGTGLWGYTF. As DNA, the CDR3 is TGCGCCAGCAGCTTGTGGGGGACAGGGTTGTGGGGCTACACCTTC.

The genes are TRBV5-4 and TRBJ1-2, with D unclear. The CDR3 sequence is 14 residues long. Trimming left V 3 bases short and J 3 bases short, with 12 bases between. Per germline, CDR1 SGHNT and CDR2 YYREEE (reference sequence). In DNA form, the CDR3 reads TGTGCCAGCAGCTGGATGGAGGGCGACTATGGCTACACCTTC. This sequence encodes CASSWMEGDYGYTF. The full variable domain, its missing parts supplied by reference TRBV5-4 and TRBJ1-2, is ETGVTQSPTHLIKTRGQQVTLRCSSQSGHNTVSWYQQALGQGPQFIFQYYREEENGRGNFPPRFSGLQFPNYSSELNVNALELDDSALYLCASSWMEGDYGYTFGSGTRLTVV.

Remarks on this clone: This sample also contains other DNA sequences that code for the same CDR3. CDR3 sequence: CASSRGPQETQYF. For the CDR3, the DNA is TGCGCCAGCAGTCGCGGCCCCCAAGAGACCCAGTACTTC. This chain connects TRBV4-1 to TRBJ2-5; D unresolved. Trimming took off 6 bases at V and 1 base at J, with 9 bases between the two ends. CDR3 size: 13 residues. Germline CDR1 is MGHRA and CDR2 is YSYEKL.

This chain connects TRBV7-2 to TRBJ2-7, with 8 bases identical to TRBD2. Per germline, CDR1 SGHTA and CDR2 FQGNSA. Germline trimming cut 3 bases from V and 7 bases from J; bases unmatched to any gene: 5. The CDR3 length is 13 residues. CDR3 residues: CASSFSGVQEQYF. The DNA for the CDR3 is TGTGCCAGCAGCTTTAGCGGGGTACAAGAGCAGTACTTC.